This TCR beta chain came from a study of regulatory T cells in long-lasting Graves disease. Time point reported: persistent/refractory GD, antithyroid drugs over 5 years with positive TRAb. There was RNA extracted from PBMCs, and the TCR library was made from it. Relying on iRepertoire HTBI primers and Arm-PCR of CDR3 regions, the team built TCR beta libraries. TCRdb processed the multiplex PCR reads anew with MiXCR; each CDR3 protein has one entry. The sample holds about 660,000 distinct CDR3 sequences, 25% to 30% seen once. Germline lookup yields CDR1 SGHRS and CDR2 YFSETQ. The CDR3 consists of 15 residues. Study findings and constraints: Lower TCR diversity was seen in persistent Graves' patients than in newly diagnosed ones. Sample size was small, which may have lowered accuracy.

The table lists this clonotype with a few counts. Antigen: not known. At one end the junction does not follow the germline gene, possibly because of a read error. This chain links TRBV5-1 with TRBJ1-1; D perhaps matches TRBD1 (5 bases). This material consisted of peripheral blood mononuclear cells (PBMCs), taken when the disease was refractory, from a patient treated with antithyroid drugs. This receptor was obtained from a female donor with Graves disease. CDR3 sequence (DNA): TGCGCCAGCAGCTTAAACGGGGACTCGGGGCACAAGTTGATCTTT. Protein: CASSLNGDSGHKLIF.